The present TCR beta chain was sequenced within a study of early stage breast cancer tumors. Background on the study: Most invasive tumors, twelve of 16, were ER+/PR+/HER2-.

Only in-frame clones appear in the TCRdb table, and some are missing; sequencing was by immunoSEQ multiplex PCR. The sample consists of tens of thousands of clones, 80% of them appearing once. Study-wide results and limits: Tumors had approximately 2.5-fold higher T cell density and higher clonality than adjacent normal breast tissue. Most shared enriched TCRB sequences were commonly generated ones. Unsorted bulk genomic DNA sequencing lacked pairing and functional marker data.

Points on this clone: Its antigen remains unidentified.

The clonotype originates from a person between 60 and 69 years old with breast cancer. Input material: blood.

In DNA form, the CDR3 reads TGTGCCAGCAGCACCACAGGGTCGGGTAGGAACACTGAAGCTTTCTTT. This gives the protein CASSTTGSGRNTEAFF. The chain combines TRBV5-4 with TRBJ1-1, with a possible D match to TRBD1 (6 bases). The CDR3 has 16 amino acids. V was cut by 4 bases and J by 1 base, with 17 bases left in between. Germline CDR1 is SGHNT and CDR2 is YYREEE (reference sequence).